This paragraph reports one TCR beta chain. A few counts support this clonotype. The clone's antigen remains unknown. No much larger clone is present one base from it, and per-base qualities are unavailable. The roughly 39 donors, aged about 6 to 95 years, were systemically healthy Caucasian individuals from Russia. Ten milliliters of peripheral blood were drawn from each donor into EDTA-treated Vacutainer tubes. Ficoll-Paque density-gradient centrifugation was used to isolate PBMCs, with at least 6.5 million obtained per sample. Total RNA was extracted from PBMCs with Trizol reagent, with at least 5 micrograms obtained per sample. For every donor, an aliquot of PBMCs went through flow cytometry to measure the percentages of naive CD45RAhigh/CD27high T cells. Preparation of the library involved 5' RACE. These reads were obtained on an Illumina HiSeq 2500. A second PCR of roughly 6 to 11 cycles was run with a J-beta primer mix and a sample-barcoded 5' primer. A template-switch 5' adaptor carrying 12 random nucleotides introduced a unique molecular identifier onto each TCR beta cDNA molecule. Each sample yielded at least 2.5 million CDR3-containing paired-end reads. All of the RNA was converted into first-strand cDNA using the Mint cDNA synthesis kit, with a TRBC-specific oligonucleotide serving as the primer. Following uracil-DNA glycosylase treatment, a first 18-cycle PCR with universal primers M1SS and BC2_uni_R was performed on all cDNA. The authors' pipeline ran thus. For normalization, 1 million high-quality reads were randomly selected from each sample, with every read carrying a distinct molecular identifier. Reads with shared molecular identifiers were discarded instead of being binned into consensus sequences. MiTCR, set to a Q25 quality threshold and the strictest error-elimination algorithm, was used for CDR3 identification, clonotype clustering and error correction. A nonparametric unseen species model using Euler transformation provided a lower-bound estimate of total TCR beta diversity. TCRdb applied fastp at Q25 and MiXCR to the public reads, then kept only in-frame beta chains. Each record represents a unique CDR3 protein, reported with the most common genes and DNA among its rows. The V and J calls reflect TCRdb's pipeline rather than the authors' work. Counted in this sample were 890,000 or so distinct CDR3 sequences; about 62% of them appeared once. About 27% of the sample is in the top ten clones.

These data are taken from a study of blood T cells in healthy people across ages (dated by TCRdb to the mid-2010s). For the study in its entirety: In model experiments, template switching captured about one uniquely barcoded TCR beta cDNA molecule for every two T cells. To avoid experimental bias, donors of different ages were randomly spread across the sequencing lanes. The donors were split into four age groups: young (average 16 years), middle-aged (over 35), aged (over 55) and long-lived (under 85). For two donors (one aged 18 to 30 and one aged 80 or older), the study analyzed two additional independent replicas of 1 million unique cDNA reads from the same blood draw. Age-related changes in TCR beta repertoire diversity were measured in the study by deep sequencing normalized with unique cDNA molecular identifiers. Broader findings and caveats from the paper: A strong correlation was found between observed TCR beta diversity and the percentage of naive T cells measured by flow cytometry. Compared with the aged group, more naive CD4+ T cells, fewer expanded clones and increased TCR diversity were shown by the long-lived group, suggesting age selection. Bulk unsorted PBMC profiling prevented conclusive comparison of naive and antigen-experienced compartments. Estimates of total diversity based on one million sequenced T cells were regarded as lower bounds and as underestimates. Observed TCR beta diversity per million T cells fell roughly linearly with age, and a significant reduction was already apparent by age around 36. Because donor CMV infection status was unknown, age-related changes in expanded clonotypes were potentially confounded.

The germline ends are 10 bases apart after V is trimmed by 1 base and J by 7 bases. In the germline V gene (reference sequence), CDR1 corresponds to LGHDT and CDR2 to YNNKEL. The cysteine opens and the phenylalanine closes a CDR3 of 13 amino acids. Only the CDR3 region is kept as DNA, spanning 39 bases read in frame from base 1. This clonotype was sampled from a man aged 25-45 years in good health. The sequence joins TRBV3-1 to TRBJ1-1; matching of 5 bases hints at TRBD1 as the D gene. Sequenced: blood. The CDR3 region reads CASSQAGDGEAFF. The DNA reads TGTGCCAGCAGCCAAGCCGGGGACGGTGAAGCTTTCTTT.